The following is a T cell receptor (beta chain) sequence with its context. The sample comes from a study of shared clonotypes between healthy human individuals. TCRdb keeps only in-frame clones here, not all; method: immunoSEQ multiplex PCR. Altogether approximately 2,000,000 clones are present, around 90% being singletons, with the ten largest covering 0.37%. Specimen: naive CD4+ T cells from PBMCs. Subset in this sample: CD45RA+ positively selected. This TCR came from a man between 18 and 29 years old in good health. Some clones in this sample may be carry-over from other donors' samples.

The CDR3 spells CASSFGGSFYEQYF. The DNA of the CDR3 is TGTGCCAGCAGTTTTGGGGGATCCTTCTACGAGCAGTACTTC. The chain combines TRBV28 with TRBJ2-7; D possibly matches TRBD1 or TRBD2 (5 bases each). The CDR3 totals 14 residues. Germline V lookup: CDR1 MDHEN, CDR2 SYDVKM. V lost 3 bases to trimming and J lost 3 bases, with 12 bases between them.